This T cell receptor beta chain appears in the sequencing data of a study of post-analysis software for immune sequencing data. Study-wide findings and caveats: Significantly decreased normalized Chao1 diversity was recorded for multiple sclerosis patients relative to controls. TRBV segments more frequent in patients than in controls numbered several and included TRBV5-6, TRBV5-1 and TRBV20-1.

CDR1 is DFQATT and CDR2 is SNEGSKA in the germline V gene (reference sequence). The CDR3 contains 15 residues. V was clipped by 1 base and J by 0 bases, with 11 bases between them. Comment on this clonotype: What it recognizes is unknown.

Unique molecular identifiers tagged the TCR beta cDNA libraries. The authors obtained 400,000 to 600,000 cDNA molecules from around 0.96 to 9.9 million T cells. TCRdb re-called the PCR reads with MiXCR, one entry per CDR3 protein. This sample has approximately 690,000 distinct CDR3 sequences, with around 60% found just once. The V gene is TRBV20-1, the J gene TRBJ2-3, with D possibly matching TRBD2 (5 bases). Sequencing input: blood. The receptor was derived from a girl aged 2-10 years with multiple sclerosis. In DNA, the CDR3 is TGCAGTGCTAGAGGGGCAGCGGAAAGCACAGATACGCAGTATTTT. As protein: CSARGAAESTDTQYF.